Described below is a single TCR beta chain sequence and its context. Germline-derived CDR1 and CDR2 are MDHEN and SYDVKM. V was clipped by 6 bases and J by 2 bases; unmatched bases: 8. CDR3 length equals 16 residues. Libraries were prepared by immunoSEQ multiplex PCR; TCRdb keeps only in-frame clonotypes and omits some of them. The table lists 200,000 to 250,000 clones, around 94% of them singletons. These data belong to a study of control samples from healthy donors and cancer patients. The chain combines TRBV28 with TRBJ2-2; 8 bases line up with TRBD1. The origin of this receptor is a man aged 50 to 59 in good health. The sample comprised blood. The CDR3 protein is CASRRRQGQNTGELFF. The CDR3 DNA is TGTGCCAGCAGACGGAGACAGGGGCAAAACACCGGGGAGCTGTTTTTT. Supplemented by reference TRBV28 and TRBJ2-2, the full variable domain reads DVKVTQSSRYLVKRTGEKVFLECVQDMDHENMFWYRQDPGLGLRLIYFSYDVKMKEKGDIPEGYSVSREKKERFSLILESASTNQTSMYLCASRRRQGQNTGELFFGEGSRLTVL.